This TCR beta chain was observed in a study of T cells in tuberculosis. Looking at the study overall: Sequenced TCRs come from CD1B-GMM tetramer-binding T cells.

After thawing and overnight rest, PBMC were stained with GMM-loaded CD1B tetramer, viability dye and anti-CD3 for sorting. The CD1B tetramers carried C32 glucose monomycolate purified from Rhodococcus equi. V shed 6 bases and J shed 5 bases, with 10 bases lying between them. The CDR3 is 12 residues long. CDR1 is MNHNY and CDR2 is SVGAGI in the germline V gene (reference sequence). Here immunoSEQ multiplex PCR was the method, and the copy in TCRdb shows in-frame clones only, minus some. The repertoire holds 55,000 to 65,000 clones, with around 81% as singletons. This clonotype was sampled from an adult woman with latent tuberculosis. This sequence joins TRBV6-6 and TRBJ2-5; D is ambiguous. The sample was CD1b-GMM tetramer-negative cells sorted from PBMCs. The chain's CDR3 is CASRASLETQYF. The CDR3 region has the DNA TGTGCCAGCAGAGCATCCCTGGAGACCCAGTACTTC.